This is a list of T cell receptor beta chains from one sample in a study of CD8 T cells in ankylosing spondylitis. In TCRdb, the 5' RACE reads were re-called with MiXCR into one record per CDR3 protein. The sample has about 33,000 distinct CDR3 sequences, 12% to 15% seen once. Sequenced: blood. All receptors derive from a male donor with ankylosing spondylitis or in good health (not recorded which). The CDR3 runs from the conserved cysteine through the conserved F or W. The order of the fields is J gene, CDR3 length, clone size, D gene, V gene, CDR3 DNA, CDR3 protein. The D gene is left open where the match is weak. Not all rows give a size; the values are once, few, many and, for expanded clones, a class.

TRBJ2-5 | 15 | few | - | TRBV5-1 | TGCGCCAGCAGCAAATACGGGCCACTCCAAGAGACCCAGTACTTC | CASSKYGPLQETQYF
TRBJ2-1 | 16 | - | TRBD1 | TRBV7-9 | TGTGCCAGCACCCCCTCGGGGACAGGGGCAGGCAATGAGCAGTTCTTC | CASTPSGTGAGNEQFF
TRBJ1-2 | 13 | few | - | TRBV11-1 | TGTGCCAGCAGCTTAGTTCCAGAAAGAGGCTACACCTTC | CASSLVPERGYTF
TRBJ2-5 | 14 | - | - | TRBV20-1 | TGCAGTGCTAGTGGCGGGTTGGGCCTAGAGACCCAGTACTTC | CSASGGLGLETQYF
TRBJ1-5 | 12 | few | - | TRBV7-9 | TGTGCCAGCAGCTTCGGGAATCAGCCCCAGCATTTT | CASSFGNQPQHF
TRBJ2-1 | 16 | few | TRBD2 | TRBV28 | TGTGCCAGCAGCCTACGGACTAGCGGGGCTTACAATGAGCAGTTCTTC | CASSLRTSGAYNEQFF
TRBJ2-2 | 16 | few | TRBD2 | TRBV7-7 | TGTGCCAGCAGCCCCACTAGCGGAGCCCTCACCGGGGAGCTGTTTTTT | CASSPTSGALTGELFF
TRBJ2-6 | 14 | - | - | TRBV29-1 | TGCAGCGTTGTCGCAGACTCTGGGGCCAACGTCCTGACTTTC | CSVVADSGANVLTF
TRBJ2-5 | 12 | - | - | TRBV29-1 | TGCAGCGTTGTTCGACAGCAAGAGACCCAGTACTTC | CSVVRQQETQYF
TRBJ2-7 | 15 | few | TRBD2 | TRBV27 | TGTGCCAGCAGTACACTAGCGGGTCTTTCCTACGAGCAGTACTTC | CASSTLAGLSYEQYF
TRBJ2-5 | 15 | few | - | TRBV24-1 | TGTGCCACCAGTACAGGGCCCCTAGGGGTAGAGACCCAGTACTTC | CATSTGPLGVETQYF
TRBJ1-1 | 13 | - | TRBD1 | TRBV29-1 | TGCAGCGTCGAGACAGGGGGATTCACTGAAGCTTTCTTT | CSVETGGFTEAFF
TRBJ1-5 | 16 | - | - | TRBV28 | TGTGCCAGCAGTTTGCAGCGGGGGCAGGGCAATCAGCCCCAGCATTTT | CASSLQRGQGNQPQHF
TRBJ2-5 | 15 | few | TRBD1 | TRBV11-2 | TGTGCCAGCAGCCTCATGGGACAGTACCAAGAGACCCAGTACTTC | CASSLMGQYQETQYF